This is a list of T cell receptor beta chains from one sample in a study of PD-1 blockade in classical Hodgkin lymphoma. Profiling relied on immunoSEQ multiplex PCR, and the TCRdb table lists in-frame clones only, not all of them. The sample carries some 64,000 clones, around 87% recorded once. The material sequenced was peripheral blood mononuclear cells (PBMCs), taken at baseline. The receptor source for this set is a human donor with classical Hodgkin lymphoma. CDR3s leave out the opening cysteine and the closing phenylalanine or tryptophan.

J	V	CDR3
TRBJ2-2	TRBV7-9	ASSPQDRVIPGELF
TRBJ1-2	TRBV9	ASKGLGYT
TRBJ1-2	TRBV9	ASSVEEWDYGYT
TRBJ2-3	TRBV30	AQGSGGPDTQY
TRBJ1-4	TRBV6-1	ASRTPGPPREKLF
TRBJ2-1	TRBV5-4	ASSLAEAGGDPYNEQF
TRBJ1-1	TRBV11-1	ASSQKNTEAF
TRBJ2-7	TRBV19	ASSMEVGSYEQY
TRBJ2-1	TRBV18	ASSPVVPGQGNEQF
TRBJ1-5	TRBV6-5	ASSYSRTENQPQH
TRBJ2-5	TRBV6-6	ASSYGQGGQAETQY
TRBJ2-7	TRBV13	ASSAGLAGDEQY
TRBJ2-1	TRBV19	ASSFSGGALNEQF
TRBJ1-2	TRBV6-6	ASSFTTDRASGYT
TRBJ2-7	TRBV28	ASSLISYEQY
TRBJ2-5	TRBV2	ASSEEIGKETQY
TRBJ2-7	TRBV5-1	ASSLYSNYEQY
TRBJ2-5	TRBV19	ASSPIGGAYETQY
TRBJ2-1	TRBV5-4	ASSLPGSYNEQF
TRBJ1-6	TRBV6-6	ASSYSGNSPLH
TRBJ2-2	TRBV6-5	ASSLAGGIGTGELF
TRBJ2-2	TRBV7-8	ASSLVEGGWNTGELF
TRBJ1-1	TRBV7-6	ASSYRAGTEAF
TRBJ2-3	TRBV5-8	ASSPLQFGSTDTQY
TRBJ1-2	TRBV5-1	ASSLAAGGSGGYT
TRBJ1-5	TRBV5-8	ASSYSQGNQPQH
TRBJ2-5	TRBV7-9	ASSSGTSGVRETQY
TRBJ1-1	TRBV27	ASSPRPDTEAF
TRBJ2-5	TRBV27	ASSPAVEVVGTQY
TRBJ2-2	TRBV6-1	ASMGHDTGELF
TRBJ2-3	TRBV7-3	ASSPTSMGTDTQY
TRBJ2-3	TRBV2	ASKILLGAELDTQY